This TCR beta chain was observed in a study of shared clonotypes between healthy human individuals. Study-wide points: Blood was the sole source, and tissue repertoires probably differ.

Original handling: Filtering differed, since immunoSEQ gave only junction sequences and no quality scores. Produced via immunoSEQ multiplex PCR; TCRdb's table is partial and in-frame only. V, J and clone size reflect that table, while D and trimming were determined from the DNA. The sample records more than 2 million clones, 93% being singletons. The V gene end was trimmed by 7 bases and the J gene end by 1 base; junction bases not matched to a gene: 21. CDR3 size: 19 residues. Per germline, CDR1 LNHDA and CDR2 SQIVND (reference sequence). CD8 cells regarded as naive lacked CD45RO, were positively chosen for CCR7, and omitted terminally differentiated effector memory CD45RA+ cells. Concerning this clone: Its antigen is undetermined.

J is TRBJ1-1 and V is TRBV19; 7 nucleotides match TRBD1. Sequencing was done on a sample of naive CD8+ T cells from PBMCs. The clonotype was recovered from a man younger than 35 in good health. Some clones in this sample may be carry-over from other donors' samples. CDR3 coding DNA: TGTGCCAGTACCACACAATTCCGCCCTGACAGGGCATGGAACACTGAAGCTTTCTTT. Its protein product is CASTTQFRPDRAWNTEAFF.